One sample yielded the 28 T cell receptor beta chains listed below, sequenced in a study of blood T cell repertoires in COVID-19. This table comes from immunoSEQ multiplex PCR, and its TCRdb copy is limited to in-frame clones, with some not included. The data show about 190,000 clones, roughly 80% seen once. The sequencing input was PBMCs or T cells enriched from blood (not recorded which). Source of these receptors: a woman aged 25 to 39 who had recovered from COVID-19.

This clone was observed a single time. The chain's CDR3 is CSVASGNTEAFF. The CDR3 DNA reads TGCAGCGTTGCTTCGGGGAACACTGAAGCTTTCTTT. The rearrangement joins TRBV29-1 to TRBJ1-1; D is ambiguous. CDR3 size: 12 residues. Germline values: CDR1 SQVTM, CDR2 ANQGSEA. V was cut by 4 bases and J by 1 base, with 7 bases left in between.

The chain joins TRBV28 to TRBJ1-1, with a tentative D call TRBD1 (6 bases). The CDR3 runs to 15 residues. Germline V gives CDR1 MDHEN, CDR2 SYDVKM. V was shortened by 3 bases and J by 3 bases, with 14 bases between the two germline ends. The CDR3 nucleotides read TGTGCCAGCAGTTTCCTACAGGGAGGGGACACTGAAGCTTTCTTT. Translation: CASSFLQGGDTEAFF.

The chain recombines TRBV7-9 with TRBJ1-2; D unclear. The germline CDR1 and CDR2 sequences are SEHNR and FQNEAQ (reference sequence). This CDR3 contains 12 residues. V was shortened by 1 base and J by 4 bases, with 4 bases between the two germline ends. As DNA, the CDR3 is TGTGCCAGCAGCTTAGACTTCTATGGCTACACCTTC. Its translation: CASSLDFYGYTF.

The chain is built from TRBV24-1 and TRBJ1-1; a weak D match, TRBD1 (5 bases). The CDR3 loop spans 14 amino acids. Germline assignment: CDR1 KGHDR and CDR2 SFDVKD. V lost 5 bases to trimming and J lost 0 bases, with 9 bases between them. The CDR3 region has the DNA TGTGCCACCAGTGCAACAGGTGTGAACACTGAAGCTTTCTTT. Translation gives CATSATGVNTEAFF.

The genes are TRBV24-1 and TRBJ1-5, with a possible D match to TRBD1 (6 bases). Germline-derived CDR1 and CDR2 are KGHDR and SFDVKD. The V end was cut by 5 bases, the J end by 5 bases, with 12 bases between. The CDR3 spans 14 residues. The CDR3: CATSAGHSYQPQHF. In DNA, the CDR3 is TGTGCCACCAGTGCGGGACATAGTTATCAGCCCCAGCATTTT.

This clone was counted a few times. The gene calls are TRBV28 and TRBJ1-2, with a weak D call TRBD1 (6 bases). Deletions cut 5 bases from V and 2 bases from J, with 9 bases between. The CDR3 spans 13 residues. CDR1 is MDHEN, CDR2 SYDVKM, per germline. The CDR3 sequence: CASSSGQNYGYTF. DNA of the CDR3: TGTGCCAGCAGTAGCGGACAGAACTATGGCTACACCTTC.

This sequence joins TRBV28 and TRBJ1-1; D not resolved. CDR1 and CDR2 from the germline V gene are MDHEN and SYDVKM. The CDR3 consists of 14 residues. The V end was cut by 7 bases, the J end by 6 bases, with 18 bases between. CDR3 protein: CASTRGGNFPEAFF. As DNA, the CDR3 is TGTGCCAGCACCCGGGGTGGTAACTTCCCTGAAGCTTTCTTT.

This clone has a single count. This chain connects TRBV5-1 to TRBJ2-1; TRBD2 agrees at 11 bases. Germline CDR1 reads SGHRS; CDR2 reads YFSETQ. V lost 4 bases, J lost 5 bases, and 11 bases stayed unmatched. The CDR3 length is 17 residues. The CDR3 DNA follows: TGCGCCAGCAGCCCCGGACTAGCGGGTCTATCGCACAATGAGCAGTTCTTC. Translation gives CASSPGLAGLSHNEQFF.

CDR3 loop: CASTPGVGYGYTF. For the CDR3, the DNA is TGTGCCAGCACCCCGGGAGTAGGCTATGGCTACACCTTC. J is TRBJ1-2 and V is TRBV27; D remains ambiguous. The germline CDR1 and CDR2 sequences are MNHEY and SMNVEV (reference sequence). V was cut by 7 bases and J by 4 bases, with 13 bases left in between. The CDR3 is 13 residues long.

In this sample, this clone turned up once. The V gene is TRBV5-6, the J gene TRBJ2-4; 11 nucleotides match TRBD2. The length of the CDR3 is 15 residues. V lost 0 bases, J lost 9 bases, and 5 bases stayed unmatched. Germline V gives CDR1 SGHDT, CDR2 YYEEEE. CDR3 sequence reads: CASSLVAGGGVIQYF. As DNA, the CDR3 is TGTGCCAGCAGCTTGGTAGCGGGAGGGGGTGTCATTCAGTACTTC.

This clone is a singleton in its sample. V usage is TRBV21-1 and J usage is TRBJ2-3; the table gives TRBD2 as D, unverified against the DNA. TRBV21-1 counts as a pseudogene. The CDR3 runs to 16 residues. CDR3 sequence: CASSMTSRRSTDTQYF. CDR3 DNA: TGTGCCAGCAGCATGACTAGCCGCCGTTCCACAGATACGCAGTATTTT.

The J gene is TRBJ1-5, the V gene TRBV6-4; no clear D gene. The length of the CDR3 is 14 residues. Trimming removed 0 bases from V and 0 bases from J, with 3 bases in between. Germline values: CDR1 MRHNA, CDR2 SNTAGT. DNA for the CDR3: TGTGCCAGCAGTGACTCTAGTAGCAATCAGCCCCAGCATTTT. It is translated as CASSDSSSNQPQHF.

V usage is TRBV2 and J usage is TRBJ2-2; a possible D gene is TRBD1 (6 bases). Germline V gene lookup returns CDR1 SNHLY and CDR2 FYNNEI. The V gene lost 4 bases and the J gene lost 4 bases, with 16 bases spanning the gap. CDR3 length: 16 residues. The CDR3 sequence is CASSVGTPSGTGELFF. The CDR3 DNA reads TGTGCCAGCAGTGTCGGGACACCCAGTGGCACCGGGGAGCTGTTTTTT.

The V and J genes are TRBV30 and TRBJ2-1; 7 nucleotides agree with TRBD2. This CDR3 region has 15 residues. Trimming at V came to 1 base and at J to 9 bases, leaving 12 bases not matched to a gene. Per the germline V gene, CDR1 is GTSNPN and CDR2 is SVGIG (reference sequence). The CDR3 DNA is TGTGCCTGGAGTGGCCTGGCTAGCGGTCAGGGTGAGCAGTTCTTC. Translated: CAWSGLASGQGEQFF.

The chain is built from TRBV19 and TRBJ1-4; D may be TRBD1 (5 bases). Germline-derived CDR1 and CDR2 are LNHDA and SQIVND (reference sequence). This CDR3 is built from 18 residues. With 0 bases removed from V and 6 bases from J, the gap between germline ends came to 20 bases. This CDR3 is CASSIDRKGRDGYEKLFF. In DNA, the CDR3 is TGTGCCAGTAGTATAGATCGGAAGGGGCGAGACGGGTATGAAAAACTGTTTTTT.

The chain joins TRBV2 to TRBJ2-2, with D possibly TRBD2 on 5 matching bases. Germline V gives CDR1 SNHLY, CDR2 FYNNEI. The CDR3 is 13 residues long. The ends were cut back, 6 bases at V and 2 bases at J, with 7 bases in the middle. The CDR3 DNA sequence: TGTGCCAGCAGGAGCGGAAACACCGGGGAGCTGTTTTTT. Translation gives CASRSGNTGELFF. The variable domain in full, with the rest retrieved from reference TRBV2 and TRBJ2-2, is EPEVTQTPSHQVTQMGQEVILRCVPISNHLYFYWYRQILGQKVEFLVSFYNNEISEKSEIFDDQFSVERPDGSNFTLKIRSTKLEDSAMYFCASRSGNTGELFFGEGSRLTVL.

The chain combines TRBV5-4 with TRBJ2-2, with 8 bases that match TRBD1. Per the germline V gene, CDR1 is SGHNT and CDR2 is YYREEE (reference sequence). The V gene end was trimmed by 4 bases and the J gene end by 4 bases; junction bases not matched to a gene: 6. The CDR3 is 15 residues long. DNA of the CDR3: TGTGCCAGCAGCGAAGTCAGGGGGCGCACCGGGGAGCTGTTTTTT. Its translation is CASSEVRGRTGELFF.

This chain connects TRBV7-2 to TRBJ1-4; D call uncertain. Trimming removed 3 bases at V and 8 bases at J, with 13 bases between. Germline CDR1 SGHTA, CDR2 FQGNSA. The CDR3 is 14 residues long. As DNA, the CDR3 is TGTGCCAGCAGCTTTGGAGGTCCTACCGAAAAACTGTTTTTT. Protein: CASSFGGPTEKLFF.

This clone has a handful of counts. The CDR3 DNA follows: TGTGCCAGCAGCTCCGGGACAGGCGCCGATACGCAGTATTTT. Translation: CASSSGTGADTQYF. The chain links TRBV11-2 to TRBJ2-3; TRBD1 aligns across 8 bases. Looked up from germline, CDR1 is SGHAT and CDR2 is FQNNGV. J was trimmed by 6 bases and V by 4 bases; bases with no gene match: 6. This CDR3 spans 14 amino acids.

The V call is TRBV27, the J call TRBJ2-5; 14 bases align to TRBD2. Germline CDR1 and CDR2: MNHEY and SMNVEV (reference sequence). The CDR3 extends over 20 amino acids. The V segment lost 3 bases and the J segment 6 bases; nucleotides outside the gene matches: 18. CDR3 in DNA: TGTGCCAGCAGTTTGTCCGGGACTAGCGGGGGATCGCATAGTCAGAAGACCCAGTACTTC. It translates to CASSLSGTSGGSHSQKTQYF.

The chain links TRBV9 to TRBJ1-3, with 8 positions matching TRBD1. Germline-derived CDR1 and CDR2 are SGDLS and YYNGEE. The CDR3 runs 17 residues. The V and J ends lost 0 bases and 6 bases, in that order; junction bases with no gene match: 11. The CDR3 DNA sequence: TGTGCCAGCAGCGTAGAACGCAGGAGGACAGGGACAAACACCATATATTTT. This translates into CASSVERRRTGTNTIYF.

This chain links TRBV7-2 with TRBJ2-3, with 13 bases that match TRBD2. Germline values: CDR1 SGHTA, CDR2 FQGNSA. V dropped 5 bases and J dropped 5; count of bases not matched to a gene: 13. This CDR3 contains 18 residues. This chain's CDR3 is CASSPVRVLAGGRDTQYF. In DNA, the CDR3 is TGTGCCAGCAGCCCTGTACGGGTACTAGCGGGAGGGAGAGATACGCAGTATTTT.

The chain carries TRBV7-3 and TRBJ2-1, with TRBD2 matching over 11 bases. The CDR3 is 16 amino acids. CDR1 SGHTA and CDR2 FQGTGA come from the germline V gene. The V gene end was trimmed by 5 bases and the J gene end by 4 bases; junction bases not matched to a gene: 7. The CDR3 sequence: CASSRSLAGGYNEQFF. The CDR3 region has the DNA TGTGCCAGCAGCCGCTCCCTAGCGGGAGGTTACAATGAGCAGTTCTTC.

This rearrangement joins TRBV19 to TRBJ1-5, with a possible D match to TRBD1 (6 bases). Germline CDR1 and CDR2: LNHDA and SQIVND (reference sequence). Trimming left V 0 bases short and J 6 bases short, with 12 bases between. This CDR3 has 15 residues. CDR3 nucleotides: TGTGCCAGTAGTATAGATACAGGGTGGGCTCAGCCCCAGCATTTT. Translated, it gives CASSIDTGWAQPQHF.

This clone was found once. The V call is TRBV6-2 or TRBV6-3, the J call TRBJ2-7; D unresolved. This CDR3 has 11 residues. Trimming removed 6 bases at V and 5 bases at J, with 8 bases between. Germline assignment: CDR1 MNHEY and CDR2 SVGEGT. The CDR3 region has the DNA TGTGCCAGCAGCCCCGGTCACGAGCAGTACTTC. This translates into CASSPGHEQYF.

The chain joins TRBV27 to TRBJ2-3, with 7 bases matching TRBD2. With 5 bases clipped from V and 2 bases from J, the junction kept 10 bases outside the gene matches. The CDR3 runs to 16 residues. Germline-derived CDR1 and CDR2 are MNHEY and SMNVEV (reference sequence). CDR3 protein: CASSPFLRDYTDTQYF. CDR3 nucleotide sequence: TGTGCCAGCAGTCCGTTCCTCCGGGACTACACAGATACGCAGTATTTT.

This sequence joins TRBV6-4 and TRBJ2-1; 14 bases line up with TRBD2. J was trimmed by 0 bases and V by 6 bases; bases with no gene match: 7. This CDR3 has 18 residues. Germline V gene lookup returns CDR1 MRHNA and CDR2 SNTAGT. The CDR3 is CASRRLAGGPHSYNEQFF. In DNA, the CDR3 is TGTGCCAGCAGAAGACTAGCGGGAGGGCCTCACTCCTACAATGAGCAGTTCTTC.

This sequence joins TRBV2 and TRBJ2-1, with TRBD2 matching 8 bases. The germline gives CDR1 SNHLY, CDR2 FYNNEI. Losses at the gene ends were 4 bases for V and 3 bases for J; bases not matched to a gene: 5. The CDR3 runs to 15 residues. CDR3 sequence (DNA): TGTGCCAGCAGTGCTCGGGAGGGCAGCTACAATGAGCAGTTCTTC. Amino acid sequence: CASSAREGSYNEQFF. Full variable domain (outside the CDR3, taken from reference TRBV2 and TRBJ2-1): EPEVTQTPSHQVTQMGQEVILRCVPISNHLYFYWYRQILGQKVEFLVSFYNNEISEKSEIFDDQFSVERPDGSNFTLKIRSTKLEDSAMYFCASSAREGSYNEQFFGPGTRLTVL.